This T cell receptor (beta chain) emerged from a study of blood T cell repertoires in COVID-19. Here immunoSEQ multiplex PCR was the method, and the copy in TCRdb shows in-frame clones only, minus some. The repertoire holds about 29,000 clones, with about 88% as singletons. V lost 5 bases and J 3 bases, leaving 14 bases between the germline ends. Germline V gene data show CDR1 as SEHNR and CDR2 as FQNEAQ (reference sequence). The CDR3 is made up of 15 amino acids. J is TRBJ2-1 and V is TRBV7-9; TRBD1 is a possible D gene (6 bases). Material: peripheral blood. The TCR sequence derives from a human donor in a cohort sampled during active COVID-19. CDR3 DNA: TGTGCCAGCAGCAAGTGGACAGTTGGCTACAATGAGCAGTTCTTC. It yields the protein CASSKWTVGYNEQFF.